Detailed here is one T cell receptor beta chain. This entry comes from a study of blood T cell repertoires in COVID-19. The protocol was immunoSEQ multiplex PCR, while the TCRdb copy is restricted to in-frame clones and leaves out a portion. Here the sample spans 80,000 or so clones, about 89% being singletons. V shed 7 bases and J 6 bases; nucleotides not matched to a gene: 8. CDR3 length: 13 amino acids. The V gene's germline CDR1 is ENHRY and CDR2 SYGVKD. This sequence joins TRBV10-3 and TRBJ1-1; 7 positions agree with TRBD1. The sequenced sample was peripheral blood. The clonotype comes from a woman aged 55-70 years with acute or convalescent COVID-19. CDR3 DNA sequence: TGTGCCATCAAGACTACAGGGGCACCTGAAGCTTTCTTT. This codes for CAIKTTGAPEAFF.